Below are 2 T cell receptor beta chains sequenced from a single sample in a study of shared clonotypes between healthy human individuals. Some clones are missing from TCRdb's copy, which holds only in-frame ones; the method was immunoSEQ multiplex PCR. This sample has 2 million to 2.5 million clones; 93% occur once, and the top ten carry 0.36%. The sequenced sample was naive CD4+ T cells from PBMCs. The sample's subset: CD45RA+ positively selected. Source of these receptors: a man aged 18 to 29 in good health. Some clones in this sample may be carry-over from other donors' samples.

The chain combines TRBV19 with TRBJ2-3; D possibly corresponds to TRBD2 (5 bases). There are 15 residues in the CDR3. Germline V gene sequence: CDR1 LNHDA, CDR2 SQIVND (reference sequence). V was shortened by 8 bases and J by 4 bases, with 19 bases between the two germline ends. The CDR3 DNA reads TGTGCCAGTGGTAAAACTAGAGTCGGCGCAGATACGCAGTATTTT. Protein: CASGKTRVGADTQYF.

The chain employs TRBV18 and TRBJ2-1; 13 positions agree with TRBD2. The ends lost 1 base at V and 3 bases at J; junction bases unmatched: 3. This CDR3 comprises 17 residues. Germline V gene data show CDR1 as KGHSH and CDR2 as LQKENI. The CDR3 region has the DNA TGTGCCAGCTCACCACAGCGGACTAGCGGGAGCTACAATGAGCAGTTCTTC. Translation gives CASSPQRTSGSYNEQFF. The variable domain in full, completed from reference TRBV18 and TRBJ2-1, reads NAGVMQNPRHLVRRRGQEARLRCSPMKGHSHVYWYRQLPEEGLKFMVYLQKENIIDESGMPKERFSAEFPKEGPSILRIQQVVRGDSAAYFCASSPQRTSGSYNEQFFGPGTRLTVL.